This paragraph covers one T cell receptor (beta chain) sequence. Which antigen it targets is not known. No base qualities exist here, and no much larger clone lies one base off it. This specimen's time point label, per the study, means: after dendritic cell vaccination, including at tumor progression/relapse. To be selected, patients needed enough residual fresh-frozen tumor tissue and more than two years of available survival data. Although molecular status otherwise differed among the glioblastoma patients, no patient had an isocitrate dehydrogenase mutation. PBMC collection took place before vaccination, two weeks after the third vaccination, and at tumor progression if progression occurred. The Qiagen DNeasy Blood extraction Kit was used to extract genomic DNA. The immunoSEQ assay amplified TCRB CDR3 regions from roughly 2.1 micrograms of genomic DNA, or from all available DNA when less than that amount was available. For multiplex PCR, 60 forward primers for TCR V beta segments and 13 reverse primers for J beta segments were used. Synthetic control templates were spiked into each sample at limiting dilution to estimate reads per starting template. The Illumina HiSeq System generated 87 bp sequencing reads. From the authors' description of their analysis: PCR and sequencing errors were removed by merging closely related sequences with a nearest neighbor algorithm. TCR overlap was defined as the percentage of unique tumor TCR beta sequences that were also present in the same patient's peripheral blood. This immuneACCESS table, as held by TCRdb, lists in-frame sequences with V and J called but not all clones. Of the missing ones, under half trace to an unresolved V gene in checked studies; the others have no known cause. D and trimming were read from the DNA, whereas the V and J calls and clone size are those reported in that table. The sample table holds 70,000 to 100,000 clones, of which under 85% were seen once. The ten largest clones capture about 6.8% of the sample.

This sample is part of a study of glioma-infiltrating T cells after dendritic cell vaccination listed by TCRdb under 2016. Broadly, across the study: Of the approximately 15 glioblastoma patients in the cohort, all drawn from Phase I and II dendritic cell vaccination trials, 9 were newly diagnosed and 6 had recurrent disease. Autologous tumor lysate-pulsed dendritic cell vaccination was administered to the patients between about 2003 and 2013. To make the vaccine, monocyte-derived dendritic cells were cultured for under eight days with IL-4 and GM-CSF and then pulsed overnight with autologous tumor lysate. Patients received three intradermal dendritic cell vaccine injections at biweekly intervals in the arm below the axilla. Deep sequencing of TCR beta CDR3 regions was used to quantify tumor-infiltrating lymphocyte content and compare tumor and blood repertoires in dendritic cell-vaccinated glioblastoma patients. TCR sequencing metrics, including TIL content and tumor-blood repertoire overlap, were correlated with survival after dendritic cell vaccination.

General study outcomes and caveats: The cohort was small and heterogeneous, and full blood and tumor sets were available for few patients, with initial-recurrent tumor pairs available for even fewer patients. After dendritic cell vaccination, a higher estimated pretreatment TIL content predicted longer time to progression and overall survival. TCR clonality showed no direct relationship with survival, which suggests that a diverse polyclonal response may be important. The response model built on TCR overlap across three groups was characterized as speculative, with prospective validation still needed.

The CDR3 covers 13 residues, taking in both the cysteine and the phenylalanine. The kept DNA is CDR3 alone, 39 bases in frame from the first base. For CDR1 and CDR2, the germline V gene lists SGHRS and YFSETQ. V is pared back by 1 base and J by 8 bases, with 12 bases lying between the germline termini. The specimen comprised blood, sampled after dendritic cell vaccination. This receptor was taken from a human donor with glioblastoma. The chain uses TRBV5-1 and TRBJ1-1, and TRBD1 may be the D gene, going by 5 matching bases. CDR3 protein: CASSLLGRREAFF. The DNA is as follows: TGCGCCAGCAGCTTGCTGGGGCGGCGGGAAGCTTTCTTT.